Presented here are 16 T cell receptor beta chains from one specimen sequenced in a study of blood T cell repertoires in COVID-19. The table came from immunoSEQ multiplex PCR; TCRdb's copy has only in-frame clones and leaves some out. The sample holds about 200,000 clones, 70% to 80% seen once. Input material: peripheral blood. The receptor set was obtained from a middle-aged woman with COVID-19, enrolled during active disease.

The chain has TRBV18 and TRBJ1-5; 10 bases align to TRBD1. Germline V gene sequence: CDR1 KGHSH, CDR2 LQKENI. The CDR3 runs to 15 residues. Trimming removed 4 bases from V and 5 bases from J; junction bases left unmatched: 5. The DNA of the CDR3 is TGTGCCAGCTCACGGGGACAGGGGAATCATCAGCCCCAGCATTTT. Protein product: CASSRGQGNHQPQHF.

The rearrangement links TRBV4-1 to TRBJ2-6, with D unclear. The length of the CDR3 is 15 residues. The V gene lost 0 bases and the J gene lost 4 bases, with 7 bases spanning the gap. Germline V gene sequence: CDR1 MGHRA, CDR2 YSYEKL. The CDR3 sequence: CASSQEAVGANVLTF. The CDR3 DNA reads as TGCGCCAGCAGCCAAGAGGCGGTAGGGGCCAACGTCCTGACTTTC.

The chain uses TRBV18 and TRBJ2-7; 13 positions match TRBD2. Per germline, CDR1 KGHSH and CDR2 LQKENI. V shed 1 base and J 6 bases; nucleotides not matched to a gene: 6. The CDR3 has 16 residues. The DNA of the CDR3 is TGTGCCAGCTCACCACGAGGACTAGCGGGGGATAGCGAGCAGTACTTC. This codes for CASSPRGLAGDSEQYF.

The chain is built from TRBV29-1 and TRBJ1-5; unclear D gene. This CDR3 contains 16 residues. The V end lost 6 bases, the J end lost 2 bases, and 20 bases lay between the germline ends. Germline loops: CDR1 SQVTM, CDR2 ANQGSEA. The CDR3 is CSVTNPGVIGNQPQHF. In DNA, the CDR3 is TGCAGCGTCACAAACCCCGGGGTGATAGGCAATCAGCCCCAGCATTTT.

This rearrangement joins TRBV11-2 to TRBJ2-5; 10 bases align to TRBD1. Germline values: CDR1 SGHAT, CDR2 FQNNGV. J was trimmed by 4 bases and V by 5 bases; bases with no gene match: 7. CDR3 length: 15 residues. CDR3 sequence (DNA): TGTGCCAGCAGCCCAACCGGGACAGGGGTAGAGACCCAGTACTTC. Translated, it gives CASSPTGTGVETQYF.

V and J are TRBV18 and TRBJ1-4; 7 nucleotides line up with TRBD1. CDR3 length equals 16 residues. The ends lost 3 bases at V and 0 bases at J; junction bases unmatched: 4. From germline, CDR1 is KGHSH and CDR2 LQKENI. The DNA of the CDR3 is TGTGCCAGCTCACCCTACAGGGGACCAACTAATGAAAAACTGTTTTTT. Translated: CASSPYRGPTNEKLFF.

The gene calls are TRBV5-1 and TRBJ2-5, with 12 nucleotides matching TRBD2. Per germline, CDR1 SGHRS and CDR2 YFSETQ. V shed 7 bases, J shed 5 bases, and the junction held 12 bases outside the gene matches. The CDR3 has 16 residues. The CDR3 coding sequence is TGCGCCAGCTCCGGGACTAGCGGGCCGAATGTGGAGACCCAGTACTTC. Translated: CASSGTSGPNVETQYF. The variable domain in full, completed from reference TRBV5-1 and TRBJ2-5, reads KAGVTQTPRYLIKTRGQQVTLSCSPISGHRSVSWYQQTPGQGLQFLFEYFSETQRNKGNFPGRFSGRQFSNSRSEMNVSTLELGDSALYLCASSGTSGPNVETQYFGPGTRLLVL.

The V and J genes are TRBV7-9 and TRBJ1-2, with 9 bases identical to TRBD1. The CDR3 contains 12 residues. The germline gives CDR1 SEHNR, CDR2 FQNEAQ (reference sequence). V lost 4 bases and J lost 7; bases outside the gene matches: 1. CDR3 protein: CASSSDRGGYTF. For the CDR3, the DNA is TGTGCCAGCAGCTCGGACAGGGGTGGCTACACCTTC. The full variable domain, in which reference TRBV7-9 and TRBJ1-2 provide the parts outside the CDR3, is DTGVSQNPRHKITKRGQNVTFRCDPISEHNRLYWYRQTLGQGPEFLTYFQNEAQLEKSRLLSDRFSAERPKGSFSTLEIQRTEQGDSAMYLCASSSDRGGYTFGSGTRLTVV.

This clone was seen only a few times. This CDR3 is CASSQDWEGMGNTEAFF. The CDR3 DNA reads as TGCGCCAGCAGCCAAGATTGGGAGGGGATGGGGAACACTGAAGCTTTCTTT. The chain links TRBV4-1 to TRBJ1-1, with D maybe TRBD1 (5 bases). CDR1 is MGHRA and CDR2 is YSYEKL in the germline V gene. CDR3 length equals 17 residues. The V and J ends lost 0 bases and 1 base respectively, with 15 bases between them.

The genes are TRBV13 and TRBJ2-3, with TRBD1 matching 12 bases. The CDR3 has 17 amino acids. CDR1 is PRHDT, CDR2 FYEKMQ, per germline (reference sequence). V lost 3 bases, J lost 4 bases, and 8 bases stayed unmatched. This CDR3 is CASSFGTGGARPDTQYF. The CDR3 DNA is TGTGCCAGCAGCTTCGGGACAGGGGGCGCCCGGCCAGATACGCAGTATTTT.

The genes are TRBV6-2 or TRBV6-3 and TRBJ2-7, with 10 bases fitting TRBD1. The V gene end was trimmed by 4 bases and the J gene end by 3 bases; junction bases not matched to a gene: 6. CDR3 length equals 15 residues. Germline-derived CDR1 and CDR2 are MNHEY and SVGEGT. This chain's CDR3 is CASSSGTGERYEQYF. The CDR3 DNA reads TGTGCCAGCAGTTCCGGGACAGGGGAACGCTACGAGCAGTACTTC.

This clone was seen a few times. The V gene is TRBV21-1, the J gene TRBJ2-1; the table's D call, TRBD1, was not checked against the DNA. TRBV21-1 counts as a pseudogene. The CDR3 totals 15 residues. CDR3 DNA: TGTGCCAGCAGCCTAACAGAGGGGGCGAAAGGTCTCGGGTTCTTC. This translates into CASSLTEGAKGLGFF.

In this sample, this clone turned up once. In DNA form, the CDR3 reads TGCGCCAGCAGCTTGGAAGGGGGCAATCAGCCCCAGCATTTT. It codes for CASSLEGGNQPQHF. The chain links TRBV5-1 to TRBJ1-5, with a possible D match to TRBD1 (5 bases). Trimming removed 0 bases at V and 2 bases at J, with 6 bases between. The CDR3 has 14 amino acids. Germline V lookup: CDR1 SGHRS, CDR2 YFSETQ.

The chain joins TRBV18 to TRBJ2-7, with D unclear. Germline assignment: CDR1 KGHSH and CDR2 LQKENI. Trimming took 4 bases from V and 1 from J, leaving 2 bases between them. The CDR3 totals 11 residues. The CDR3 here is CASSLSYEQYF. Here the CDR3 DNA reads TGTGCCAGCTCACTATCCTACGAGCAGTACTTC.

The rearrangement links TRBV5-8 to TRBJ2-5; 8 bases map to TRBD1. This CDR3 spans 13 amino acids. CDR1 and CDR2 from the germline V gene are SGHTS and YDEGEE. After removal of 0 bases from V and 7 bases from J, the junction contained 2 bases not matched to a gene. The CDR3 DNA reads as TGTGCCAGCAGCTTGGTACAGGGGGGGACCCAGTACTTC. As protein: CASSLVQGGTQYF.

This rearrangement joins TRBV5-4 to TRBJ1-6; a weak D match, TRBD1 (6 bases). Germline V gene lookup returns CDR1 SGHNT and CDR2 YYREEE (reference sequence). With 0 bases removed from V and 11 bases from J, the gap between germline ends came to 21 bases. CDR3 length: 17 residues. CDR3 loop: CASSLDPAGARRTPLHF. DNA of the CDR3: TGTGCCAGCAGCTTGGATCCAGCAGGGGCGAGGAGGACACCCCTCCACTTT.